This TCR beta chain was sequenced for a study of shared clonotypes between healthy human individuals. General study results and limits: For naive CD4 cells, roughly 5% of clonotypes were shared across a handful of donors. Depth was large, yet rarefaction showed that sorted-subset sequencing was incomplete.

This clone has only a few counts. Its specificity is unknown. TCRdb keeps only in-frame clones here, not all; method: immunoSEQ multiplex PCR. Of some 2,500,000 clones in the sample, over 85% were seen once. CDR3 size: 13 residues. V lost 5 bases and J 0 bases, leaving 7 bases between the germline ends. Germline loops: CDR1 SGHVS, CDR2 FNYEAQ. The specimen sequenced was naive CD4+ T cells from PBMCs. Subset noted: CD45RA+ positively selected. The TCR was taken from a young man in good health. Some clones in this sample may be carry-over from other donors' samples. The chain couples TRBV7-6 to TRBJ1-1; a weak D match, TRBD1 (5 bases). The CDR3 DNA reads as TGTGCCAGCAGCCCGGACATGAACACTGAAGCTTTCTTT. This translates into CASSPDMNTEAFF. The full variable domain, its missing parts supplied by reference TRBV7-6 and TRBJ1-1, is GAGVSQSPRYKVTKRGQDVALRCDPISGHVSLYWYRQALGQGPEFLTYFNYEAQQDKSGLPNDRFSAERPEGSISTLTIQRTEQRDSAMYRCASSPDMNTEAFFGQGTRLTVV.